A selection of T cell receptor beta chains follows, all from one sample in a study of monozygotic twins with inflammatory bowel disease. From its re-call of the 5' RACE reads, TCRdb lists each CDR3 protein once, without DNA. Reported are around 370,000 distinct CDR3 sequences; the ten largest clones contain around 2.6%. Sequenced material: blood. The source is a human donor with ulcerative colitis or Crohn's disease, or a healthy co-twin of an affected twin (not recorded which). CDR3s include the opening cysteine and the closing phenylalanine or tryptophan.

v_call	j_call	cdr3_aa
TRBV27	TRBJ1-5	CASSQTGGGNQPQHF
TRBV4-3	TRBJ2-7	CASSQPGLAEPGEQYF
TRBV6-5	TRBJ2-3	CASSLPGTGGQDTQYF
TRBV7-2	TRBJ1-1	CASSSYLSNTEAFF
TRBV5-1	TRBJ2-2	CASSPGQGDTGELFF
TRBV7-3	TRBJ2-4	CASSSGTSGGAKNIQYF
TRBV20-1	TRBJ2-1	CSASGLAGWSRSNEQFF
TRBV5-1	TRBJ1-1	CASSLAPQGSTEAFF
TRBV7-3	TRBJ2-2	CASSRYSPGELFF
TRBV20-1	TRBJ2-3	CSASTGGWTDTQYF
TRBV5-1	TRBJ1-6	CASSGDSLKDSPLHF